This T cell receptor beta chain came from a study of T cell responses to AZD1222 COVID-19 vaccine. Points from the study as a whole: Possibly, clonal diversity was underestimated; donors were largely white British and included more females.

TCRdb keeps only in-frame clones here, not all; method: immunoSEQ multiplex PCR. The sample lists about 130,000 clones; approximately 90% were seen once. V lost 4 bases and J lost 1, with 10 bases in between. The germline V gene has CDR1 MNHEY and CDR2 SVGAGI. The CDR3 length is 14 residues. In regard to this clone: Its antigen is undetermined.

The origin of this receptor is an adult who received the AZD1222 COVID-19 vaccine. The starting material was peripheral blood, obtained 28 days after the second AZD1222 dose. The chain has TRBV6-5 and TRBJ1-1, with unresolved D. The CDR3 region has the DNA TGTGCCAGCAGTTTCCTACATGCGAACACTGAAGCTTTCTTT. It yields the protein CASSFLHANTEAFF.